Below are 17 T cell receptor beta chains sequenced from a single sample in a study of blood T cell repertoires in COVID-19. Clones were read by immunoSEQ multiplex PCR, and TCRdb kept only the in-frame ones, dropping some. The sample holds 150,000 or so clones; about 90% are singletons and the top ten take about 6%. The sequenced sample was peripheral blood. The receptor source for this set is a man older than 75 with acute or convalescent COVID-19.

The V gene is TRBV18, the J gene TRBJ1-1; 8 bases line up with TRBD1. Germline lookup yields CDR1 KGHSH and CDR2 LQKENI. J gave up 5 bases and V 4 bases, and 9 bases lay outside the gene matches. CDR3 length equals 15 residues. The CDR3 nucleotides read TGTGCCAGCTCACTATCGCAGGGGGCAGAGACTGAAGCTTTCTTT. It codes for CASSLSQGAETEAFF.

The gene calls are TRBV5-1 and TRBJ1-5; 8 bases agree with TRBD1. This CDR3 has 15 amino acids. Germline-derived CDR1 and CDR2 are SGHRS and YFSETQ. Trimming at V came to 0 bases and at J to 1 base, leaving 0 bases not matched to a gene. Here the CDR3 DNA reads TGCGCCAGCAGCTTGGACAGGGGGAGCAATCAGCCCCAGCATTTT. Its translation: CASSLDRGSNQPQHF.

V and J are TRBV4-1 and TRBJ2-1, with 7 bases lining up with TRBD1. CDR1 is MGHRA, CDR2 YSYEKL, per germline. This CDR3 contains 13 residues. With V trimmed by 1 base and J by 12 bases, 6 bases remained unmatched. The CDR3 here is CASSQVLGTVQFF. In nucleotides, the CDR3 is TGCGCCAGCAGCCAAGTCCTTGGGACAGTGCAGTTCTTC.

The chain is built from TRBV15 and TRBJ2-3; the match to TRBD2 covers 11 bases. V dropped 0 bases and J dropped 3; count of bases not matched to a gene: 8. The germline gives CDR1 LNHNV, CDR2 YYDKDF (reference sequence). The CDR3 contains 18 residues. The CDR3 coding sequence is TGTGCCACCAGCAGAGATGTATTACTAGCGGGGGCTACAGATACGCAGTATTTT. Residues: CATSRDVLLAGATDTQYF.

The chain uses TRBV7-9 and TRBJ1-6; 7 positions agree with TRBD1. There are 14 residues in the CDR3. Germline assignment: CDR1 SEHNR and CDR2 FQNEAQ (reference sequence). With V trimmed by 4 bases and J by 12 bases, 9 bases remained unmatched. The DNA for the CDR3 is TGTGCCAGCAGCTCACAGGGGAGTGGGGAACCCCTCCACTTT. This gives the protein CASSSQGSGEPLHF.

The chain recombines TRBV27 with TRBJ1-4; unclear D gene. Looked up from germline, CDR1 is MNHEY and CDR2 is SMNVEV (reference sequence). The ends were cut back, 5 bases at V and 0 bases at J, with 10 bases in the middle. The CDR3 totals 15 residues. The CDR3 loop is CASSLQWATNEKLFF. In DNA form, the CDR3 reads TGTGCCAGCAGTCTACAGTGGGCAACTAATGAAAAACTGTTTTTT.

This sequence joins TRBV3-1 (or the pseudogene TRBV3-2) and TRBJ2-5; a possible D gene is TRBD1 (6 bases). This CDR3 contains 13 residues. Looked up from germline, CDR1 is LGHDT and CDR2 is YNNKEL (reference sequence). V was pared by 6 bases and J by 7 bases, with 15 bases between. The CDR3 reads CASSIDLTGTQYF. CDR3 DNA: TGTGCCAGCAGTATTGACCTGACAGGGACCCAGTACTTC.

V gene TRBV24-1 combines with J gene TRBJ2-5; D perhaps matches TRBD1 (6 bases). The CDR3 extends over 17 amino acids. Germline CDR1 KGHDR, CDR2 SFDVKD. V shed 3 bases and J shed 1 base, with 17 bases lying between them. The CDR3 loop reads CATSDPGHFETQETQYF. DNA of the CDR3: TGTGCCACCAGTGATCCGGGACACTTCGAAACCCAAGAGACCCAGTACTTC.

The chain couples TRBV21-1 to TRBJ1-3; the table's D call, TRBD1, has no DNA check behind it. TRBV21-1 is a known pseudogene. This CDR3 region has 17 residues. CDR3 sequence (DNA): TGTGCCAGCAGCGCGATGACTCACAGGGGGCTGGGAAACACCATATATTTT. The encoded protein is CASSAMTHRGLGNTIYF.

DNA of the CDR3: TGTGCCACCAGTGATCCGCGGACAGGGAAGTACTTC. It codes for CATSDPRTGKYF. The V and J genes are TRBV24-1 and TRBJ2-4, with 8 bases identical to TRBD1. This CDR3 spans 12 amino acids. Germline values: CDR1 KGHDR, CDR2 SFDVKD. V lost 3 bases, J lost 14 bases, and 5 bases stayed unmatched.

The gene calls are TRBV11-3 and TRBJ2-3; 7 bases line up with TRBD1. J gave up 4 bases and V 5 bases, and 6 bases lay outside the gene matches. Germline V gene data show CDR1 as SGHNT and CDR2 as YENEEA. This CDR3 spans 14 amino acids. This CDR3 is CASSIHRGADTQYF. The CDR3 region has the DNA TGTGCCAGCAGCATCCACAGGGGCGCAGATACGCAGTATTTT. The whole variable domain, filled in from reference TRBV11-3 and TRBJ2-3, reads EAGVVQSPRYKIIEKKQPVAFWCNPISGHNTLYWYLQNLGQGPELLIRYENEEAVDDSQLPKDRFSAERLKGVDSTLKIQPAELGDSAVYLCASSIHRGADTQYFGPGTRLTVL.

This clone was recorded once. V usage is TRBV10-3 and J usage is TRBJ2-7; TRBD2 is a possible D gene (6 bases). Per germline, CDR1 ENHRY and CDR2 SYGVKD. The CDR3 runs 13 residues. The V end lost 6 bases, the J end lost 2 bases, and 11 bases lay between the germline ends. The CDR3 DNA sequence: TGTGCCATCAGGGAGGGGCAGCCCTACGAGCAGTACTTC. It is translated as CAIREGQPYEQYF.

V and J are TRBV9 and TRBJ1-1; D is unclear. The V and J ends lost 3 bases and 6 bases respectively, with 9 bases between them. This CDR3 spans 12 amino acids. Germline loops: CDR1 SGDLS, CDR2 YYNGEE. Here the CDR3 reads CASSDLGAEAFF. CDR3 coding DNA: TGTGCCAGCAGCGATCTGGGAGCTGAAGCTTTCTTT.

J is TRBJ2-2 and V is TRBV11-3, with D uncertain. The germline V gene has CDR1 SGHNT and CDR2 YENEEA. The CDR3 is 15 amino acids. Trimming removed 5 bases at V and 2 bases at J, with 12 bases between. CDR3: CASSPMLGNTGELFF. The DNA for the CDR3 is TGTGCCAGCAGCCCTATGTTGGGCAACACCGGGGAGCTGTTTTTT.

In its sample, this clone was seen once. The chain recombines TRBV28 with TRBJ1-2, with D tentatively TRBD1 (5 bases). V was shortened by 7 bases and J by 3 bases, with 15 bases between the two germline ends. CDR3 length equals 14 residues. Germline V gene data show CDR1 as MDHEN and CDR2 as SYDVKM. This CDR3 is CASTRGGRDYGYTF. The CDR3 bases are TGTGCCAGCACCCGCGGGGGTCGGGACTATGGCTACACCTTC.

The rearrangement uses TRBV18 and TRBJ1-4, with a weak D call TRBD1 (6 bases). Germline V gives CDR1 KGHSH, CDR2 LQKENI. V shed 6 bases and J shed 0 bases, with 8 bases lying between them. The CDR3 runs 14 residues. The CDR3 loop reads CASSRTATNEKLFF. CDR3 sequence (DNA): TGTGCCAGCTCCCGGACAGCAACTAATGAAAAACTGTTTTTT.

This chain links TRBV5-1 with TRBJ2-3, with 10 bases matching TRBD2. Germline CDR1 is SGHRS and CDR2 is YFSETQ. This CDR3 is 16 amino acids long. Trimming took 2 bases from V and 5 from J; bases not matched to a gene: 8. CDR3 sequence: CASSLLASGSGDTQYF. CDR3 DNA: TGCGCCAGCAGCTTATTAGCTAGCGGGAGTGGAGATACGCAGTATTTT.